This TCR beta chain was captured in a study of shared clonotypes between healthy human individuals. V lost 2 bases to trimming and J lost 4 bases; unmatched junction nucleotides: 11. The CDR3 is 16 residues long. Germline V gene data show CDR1 as PRHDT and CDR2 as FYEKMQ (reference sequence). In the original workflow: Quality scores were absent from the junction-only immunoSEQ sequences, so filtering differed. The method was immunoSEQ multiplex PCR; TCRdb's version includes in-frame clones alone and lacks a portion of them. Clone size and the V and J calls come from that table; the DNA yielded D and trimming. Of about 2.1 million clones in the sample, around 95% are singletons; the top ten hold about 1.6%. Terminally differentiated effector memory CD45RA+ cells were excluded from the naive CD8 cells, which were CD45RO-negative and positively selected for CCR7. Whole-study results and caveats: Generally, naive subsets (rather than memory subsets) showed larger estimated richness.

For this clone: What it binds is not known.

The rearrangement joins TRBV13 to TRBJ2-7, with TRBD2 identical over 7 bases. The TCR comes from a man aged 18 to 30 in good health. Some clones in this sample may be carry-over from other donors' samples. The sample was naive CD8+ T cells from PBMCs. The CDR3 region is CASSLLIAGVGYEQYF. The CDR3 region has the DNA TGTGCCAGCAGCTTACTCATCGCGGGGGTGGGGTACGAGCAGTACTTC.